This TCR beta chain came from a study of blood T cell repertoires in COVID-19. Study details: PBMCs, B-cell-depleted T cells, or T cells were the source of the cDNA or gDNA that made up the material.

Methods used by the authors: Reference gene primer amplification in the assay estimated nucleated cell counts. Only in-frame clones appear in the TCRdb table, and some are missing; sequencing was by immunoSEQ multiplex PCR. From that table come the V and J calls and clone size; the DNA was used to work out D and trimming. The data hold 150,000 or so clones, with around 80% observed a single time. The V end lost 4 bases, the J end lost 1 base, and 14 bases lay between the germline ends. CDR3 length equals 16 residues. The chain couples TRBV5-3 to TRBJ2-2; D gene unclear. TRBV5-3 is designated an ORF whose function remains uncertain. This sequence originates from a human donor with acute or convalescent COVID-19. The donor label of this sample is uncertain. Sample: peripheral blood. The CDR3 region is CARSHCTVVNTGELFF. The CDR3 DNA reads TGTGCCAGAAGCCACTGTACAGTAGTGAACACCGGGGAGCTGTTTTTT.